One sample yielded the 15 T cell receptor beta chains listed below, sequenced in a study of shared clonotypes between healthy human individuals. Assay used: immunoSEQ multiplex PCR; TCRdb lists only in-frame clones, some missing. Of about 2.4 million clones listed, 90% to 95% were seen once; the top ten hold about 0.38%. The sample taken for sequencing was naive CD4+ T cells from PBMCs. The subset here: CD45RA+ positively selected. These receptors were obtained from a man younger than 35 in good health. Some clones in this sample may be carry-over from other donors' samples.

The rearrangement joins TRBV6-1 to TRBJ2-7; weak D call: TRBD2 (6 bases). The length of the CDR3 is 16 residues. Germline CDR1 is MNHNS and CDR2 is SASEGT. Between the trimmed V and J ends, which lost 0 bases and 6 bases, there was a span of 18 bases. The CDR3 sequence is CASSEALGVEGFEQYF. CDR3 in DNA: TGTGCCAGCAGTGAAGCTTTGGGCGTGGAGGGCTTCGAGCAGTACTTC.

The genes are TRBV4-1 and TRBJ2-7; 7 positions agree with TRBD1. Germline-derived CDR1 and CDR2 are MGHRA and YSYEKL. V lost 3 bases and J lost 3; bases outside the gene matches: 26. The length of the CDR3 is 21 residues. The CDR3 here is CASSHASGLMPRQGRDYEQYF. CDR3 in DNA: TGCGCCAGCAGCCACGCCTCGGGCCTGATGCCTCGACAGGGAAGGGACTACGAGCAGTACTTC.

V is TRBV11-2 and J is TRBJ2-3, with TRBD1 identical over 8 bases. Losses at the gene ends were 6 bases for V and 6 bases for J; bases not matched to a gene: 17. CDR3 length: 17 residues. CDR1 and CDR2 (germline): SGHAT, FQNNGV. For the CDR3, the DNA is TGTGCCAGCAGTTACAATAAGTGGGGACAGGCGATCGATACGCAGTATTTT. It specifies CASSYNKWGQAIDTQYF.

This clone was counted a single time. The gene calls are TRBV7-2 and TRBJ1-1, with D unresolved. This CDR3 spans 13 amino acids. Germline lookup yields CDR1 SGHTA and CDR2 FQGNSA. The V end lost 2 bases, the J end lost 1 base, and 5 bases lay between the germline ends. The CDR3 DNA follows: TGTGCCAGCAGCTTAAACAGGAACACTGAAGCTTTCTTT. Translation: CASSLNRNTEAFF.

The V gene is TRBV5-4, the J gene TRBJ2-1; D unresolved. The V and J ends lost 0 bases and 6 bases respectively, with 13 bases between them. Germline V gives CDR1 SGHNT, CDR2 YYREEE (reference sequence). The length of the CDR3 is 15 residues. The CDR3 is CASSLGRPIVNEQFF. The CDR3 coding sequence is TGTGCCAGCAGCTTGGGGCGCCCGATCGTCAATGAGCAGTTCTTC.

The rearrangement uses TRBV30 and TRBJ2-1; 8 bases match TRBD2. Losses at the gene ends were 4 bases for V and 6 bases for J; bases not matched to a gene: 8. Looked up from germline, CDR1 is GTSNPN and CDR2 is SVGIG (reference sequence). The CDR3 length is 14 residues. CDR3 protein: CAWTATSVSNEQFF. The DNA for the CDR3 is TGTGCCTGGACAGCGACTAGCGTTTCCAATGAGCAGTTCTTC.

J is TRBJ2-5 and V is TRBV7-9; weak D call: TRBD1 (5 bases). Trimming removed 4 bases from V and 1 base from J, with 16 bases in between. The V gene's germline CDR1 is SEHNR and CDR2 FQNEAQ (reference sequence). This CDR3 spans 16 amino acids. The DNA of the CDR3 is TGTGCCAGCAGCTCCCCCGGCAGGGCGACCCAAGAGACCCAGTACTTC. This encodes CASSSPGRATQETQYF.

V usage is TRBV19 and J usage is TRBJ2-1; D not resolved. The CDR3 sequence is 14 residues long. Germline CDR1 is LNHDA and CDR2 is SQIVND (reference sequence). V dropped 1 base and J dropped 12 bases, with 16 bases sitting between them. The CDR3 region has the DNA TGTGCCAGTAGTATAGTTCTTGGACCCTCTGGGCAGTTCTTC. Residues: CASSIVLGPSGQFF.

The gene calls are TRBV19 and TRBJ2-3; tentatively, D is TRBD1 or TRBD2 (5 bases each). The V gene's germline CDR1 is LNHDA and CDR2 SQIVND (reference sequence). The V end was cut by 6 bases, the J end by 3 bases, with 10 bases between. This CDR3 spans 13 amino acids. The CDR3 nucleotides read TGTGCCAGTAGAGAGAGGGGAACAGATACGCAGTATTTT. The encoded protein is CASRERGTDTQYF.

The CDR3 nucleotides are TGTGCCAGCTCACCCCACATCACAGATACGCAGTATTTT. Translated, it gives CASSPHITDTQYF. The chain employs TRBV18 and TRBJ2-3; D gene ambiguous. This CDR3 is 13 amino acids long. Germline V gives CDR1 KGHSH, CDR2 LQKENI. V lost 3 bases and J lost 2, with 6 bases in between.

The V and J genes are TRBV28 and TRBJ2-3; the D is unclear. CDR1 is MDHEN, CDR2 SYDVKM, per germline. The CDR3 covers 16 residues. V gave up 4 bases and J gave up 1 base, with 15 bases separating them. CDR3 amino acids: CASSYPLGSGTDTQYF. The CDR3 DNA is TGTGCCAGCAGTTATCCTCTGGGATCGGGCACAGATACGCAGTATTTT.

This chain joins TRBV6-5 and TRBJ1-2; 9 bases are a match to TRBD1. The CDR3 sequence is 14 residues long. Germline V gene lookup returns CDR1 MNHEY and CDR2 SVGAGI. After removal of 5 bases from V and 5 bases from J, the junction contained 6 bases not matched to a gene. The CDR3 loop reads CASSRGQGGYGYTF. The CDR3 DNA is TGTGCCAGCAGTCGGGGACAGGGAGGGTATGGCTACACCTTC.

The chain is built from TRBV7-2 and TRBJ2-1, with 13 bases lining up with TRBD2. The ends lost 5 bases at V and 9 bases at J; junction bases unmatched: 10. Germline CDR1 is SGHTA and CDR2 is FQGNSA. This CDR3 has 16 residues. CDR3 nucleotide sequence: TGTGCCAGCAGCCTGCAACTAGCGGGAGGGCCCGGTGAGCAGTTCTTC. It specifies CASSLQLAGGPGEQFF.

Note on this clone: Other DNA sequences from this sample encode an identical CDR3 as well. V usage is TRBV5-1 and J usage is TRBJ1-1; D gene uncertain. V lost 3 bases and J lost 0, with 9 bases in between. Germline CDR1 reads SGHRS; CDR2 reads YFSETQ. The CDR3 consists of 14 residues. CDR3 amino acids: CASSSSGLNTEAFF. CDR3 sequence (DNA): TGCGCCAGCAGCTCCTCCGGGTTGAACACTGAAGCTTTCTTT.

The rearrangement links TRBV28 to TRBJ1-1; D gene unclear. The germline V gene encodes CDR1 MDHEN and CDR2 SYDVKM. V lost 0 bases to trimming and J lost 6 bases, with 11 bases between them. CDR3 length equals 14 residues. The CDR3 sequence is CASSLWAGRAEAFF. CDR3 nucleotides: TGTGCCAGCAGTTTATGGGCAGGTAGGGCTGAAGCTTTCTTT.